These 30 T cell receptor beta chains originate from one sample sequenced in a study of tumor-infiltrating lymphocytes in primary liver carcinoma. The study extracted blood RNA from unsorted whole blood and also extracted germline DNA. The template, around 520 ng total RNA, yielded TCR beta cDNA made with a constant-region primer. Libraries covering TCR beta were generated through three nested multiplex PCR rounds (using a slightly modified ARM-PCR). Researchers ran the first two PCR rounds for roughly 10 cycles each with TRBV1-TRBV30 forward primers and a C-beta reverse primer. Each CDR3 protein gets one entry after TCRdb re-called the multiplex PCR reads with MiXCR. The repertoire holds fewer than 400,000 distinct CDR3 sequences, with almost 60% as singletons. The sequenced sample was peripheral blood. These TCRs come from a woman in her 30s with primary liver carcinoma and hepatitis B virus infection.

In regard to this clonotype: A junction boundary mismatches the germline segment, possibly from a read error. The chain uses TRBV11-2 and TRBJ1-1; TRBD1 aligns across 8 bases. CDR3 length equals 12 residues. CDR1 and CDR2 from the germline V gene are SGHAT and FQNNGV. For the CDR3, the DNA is TGTGCCAGCAGCGAGACAGGGGTTGAAGTTTTCTTT. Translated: CASSETGVEVFF.

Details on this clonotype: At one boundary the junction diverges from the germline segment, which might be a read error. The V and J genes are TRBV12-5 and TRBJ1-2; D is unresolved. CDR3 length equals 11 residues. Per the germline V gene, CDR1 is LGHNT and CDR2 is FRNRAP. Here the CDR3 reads CASGQGGGCTF. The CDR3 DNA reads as TGTGCTAGTGGCCAAGGAGGTGGCTGCACCTTC.

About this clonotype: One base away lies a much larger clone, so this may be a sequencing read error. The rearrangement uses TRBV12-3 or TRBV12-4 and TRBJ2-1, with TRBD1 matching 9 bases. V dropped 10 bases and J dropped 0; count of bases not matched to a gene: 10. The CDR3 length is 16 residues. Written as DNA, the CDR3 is TGTGCCACCAAGGGACAGGGATCGAGCTCCTACAATGAGCAGTTCTTC. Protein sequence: CATKGQGSSSYNEQFF.

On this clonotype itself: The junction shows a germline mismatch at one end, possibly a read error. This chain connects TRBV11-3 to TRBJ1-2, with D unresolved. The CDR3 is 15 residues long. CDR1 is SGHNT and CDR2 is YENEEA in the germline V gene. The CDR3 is CVSSSRGSLWDGYTF. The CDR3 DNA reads TGTGTCAGCTCATCTCGCGGCAGTCTCTGGGATGGCTACACCTTC.

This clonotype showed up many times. The CDR3: CSVDVIPVGYTF. The CDR3 DNA follows: TGCAGCGTTGATGTTATTCCGGTCGGCTACACCTTC. V gene TRBV29-1 combines with J gene TRBJ1-2; the D is unclear. Germline V gives CDR1 SQVTM, CDR2 ANQGSEA. The CDR3 has 12 amino acids. Between the trimmed V and J ends, which lost 3 bases and 8 bases, there was a span of 13 bases.

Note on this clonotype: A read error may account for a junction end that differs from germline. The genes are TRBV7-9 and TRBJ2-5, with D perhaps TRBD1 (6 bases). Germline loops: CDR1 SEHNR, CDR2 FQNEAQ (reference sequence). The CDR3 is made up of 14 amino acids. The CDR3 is CASSPWTAQETQYF. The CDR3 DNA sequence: TGTGCCAGCAGCCCCTGGACAGCGCAAGAGACCCAATACTTC.

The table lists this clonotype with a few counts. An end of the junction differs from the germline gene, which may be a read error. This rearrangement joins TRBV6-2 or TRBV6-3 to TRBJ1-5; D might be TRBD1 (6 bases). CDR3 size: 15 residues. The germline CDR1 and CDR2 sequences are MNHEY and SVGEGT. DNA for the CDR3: TGTGCCAGCAACAAGCAGGGGCTCCGAGGACAGCCTCAGCATTTT. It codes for CASNKQGLRGQPQHF.

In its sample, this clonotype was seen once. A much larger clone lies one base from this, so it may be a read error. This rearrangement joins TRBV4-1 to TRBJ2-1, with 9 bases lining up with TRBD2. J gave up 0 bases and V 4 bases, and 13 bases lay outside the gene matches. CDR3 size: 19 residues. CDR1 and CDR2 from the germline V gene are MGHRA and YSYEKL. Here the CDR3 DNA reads TGCGCCAGCAGCCGGCTACTAGCGGGCCATTCCAGCTCCTACAATGAGCAGTTCTTC. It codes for CASSRLLAGHSSSYNEQFF.

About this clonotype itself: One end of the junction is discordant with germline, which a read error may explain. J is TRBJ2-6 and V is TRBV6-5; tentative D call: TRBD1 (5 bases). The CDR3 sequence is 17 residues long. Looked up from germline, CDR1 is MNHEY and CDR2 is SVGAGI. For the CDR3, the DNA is TGTACCAGCAGTTACTCCGACAGCTTCTCTGGGGCCAACGTCCTGACTTTC. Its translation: CTSSYSDSFSGANVLTF.

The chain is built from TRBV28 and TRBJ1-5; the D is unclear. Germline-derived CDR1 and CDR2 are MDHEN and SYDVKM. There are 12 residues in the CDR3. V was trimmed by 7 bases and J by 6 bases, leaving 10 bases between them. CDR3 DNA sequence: TGTGCCAGCACCCAGGATAGTCAGCCCCAGCATTTT. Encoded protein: CASTQDSQPQHF.

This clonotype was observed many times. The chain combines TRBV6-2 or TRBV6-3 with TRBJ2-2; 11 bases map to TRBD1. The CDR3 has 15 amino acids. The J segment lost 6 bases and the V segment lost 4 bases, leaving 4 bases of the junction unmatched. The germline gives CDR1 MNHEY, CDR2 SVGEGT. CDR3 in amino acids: CASSWPGQGAGELFF. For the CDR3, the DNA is TGTGCCAGCAGTTGGCCGGGACAGGGGGCCGGGGAGCTGTTTTTT.

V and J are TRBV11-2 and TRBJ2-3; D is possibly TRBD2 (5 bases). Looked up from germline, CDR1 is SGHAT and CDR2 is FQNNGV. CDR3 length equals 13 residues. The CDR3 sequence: CTGSSRGSDTQYF. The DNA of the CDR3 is TGTACCGGCAGCTCCCGCGGGTCAGATACGCAGTATTTT.

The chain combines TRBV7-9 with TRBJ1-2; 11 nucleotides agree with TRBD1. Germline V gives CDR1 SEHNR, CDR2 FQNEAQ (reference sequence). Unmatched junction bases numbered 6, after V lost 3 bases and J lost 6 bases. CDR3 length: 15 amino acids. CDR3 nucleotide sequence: TGTGCCAGCAGCTTCGGGACAGGGGGGTCGGATGGCTACACCTTC. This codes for CASSFGTGGSDGYTF. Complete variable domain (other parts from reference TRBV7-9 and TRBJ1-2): DTGVSQNPRHKITKRGQNVTFRCDPISEHNRLYWYRQTLGQGPEFLTYFQNEAQLEKSRLLSDRFSAERPKGSFSTLEIQRTEQGDSAMYLCASSFGTGGSDGYTFGSGTRLTVV.

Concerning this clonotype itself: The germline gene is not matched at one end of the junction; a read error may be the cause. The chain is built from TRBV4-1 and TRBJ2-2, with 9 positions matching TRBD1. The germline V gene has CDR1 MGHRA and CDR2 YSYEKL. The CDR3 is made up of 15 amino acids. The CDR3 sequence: CANSSGTGTTGELFF. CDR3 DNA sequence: TGCGCCAACAGCTCCGGGACAGGGACCACCGGGGAGCTGTTTTTT.

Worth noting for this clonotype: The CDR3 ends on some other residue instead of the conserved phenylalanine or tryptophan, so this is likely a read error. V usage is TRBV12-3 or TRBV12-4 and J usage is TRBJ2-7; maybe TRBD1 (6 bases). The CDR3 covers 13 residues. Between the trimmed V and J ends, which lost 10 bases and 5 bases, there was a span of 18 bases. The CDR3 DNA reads TGTGCCACTAAAGAGGCAGGGGTTAACGAGCAGTACTCC. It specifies CATKEAGVNEQYS.

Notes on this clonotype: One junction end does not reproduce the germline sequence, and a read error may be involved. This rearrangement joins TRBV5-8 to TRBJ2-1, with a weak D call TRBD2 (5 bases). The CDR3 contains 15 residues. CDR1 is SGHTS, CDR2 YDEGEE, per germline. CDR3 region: CASSSSGPSYNEQFF. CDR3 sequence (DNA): TGTGCTAGCAGCTCGAGCGGACCCTCCTACAATGAGCAGTTCTTC.

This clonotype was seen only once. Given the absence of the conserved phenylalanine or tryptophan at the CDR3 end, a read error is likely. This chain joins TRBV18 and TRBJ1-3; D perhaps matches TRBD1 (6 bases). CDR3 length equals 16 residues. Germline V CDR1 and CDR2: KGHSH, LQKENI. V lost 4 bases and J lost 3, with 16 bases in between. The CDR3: CASSRTGTVLGNTIYS. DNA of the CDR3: TGTGCCAGCTCACGTACAGGGACCGTCCTTGGAAACACCATATATTCT.

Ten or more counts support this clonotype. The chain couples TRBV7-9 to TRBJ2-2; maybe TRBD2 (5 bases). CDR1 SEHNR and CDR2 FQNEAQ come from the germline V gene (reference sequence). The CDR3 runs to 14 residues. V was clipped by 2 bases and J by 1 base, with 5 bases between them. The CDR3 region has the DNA TGTGCCAGCAGCTTACGGGGGAACACCGGGGAGCTGTTTTTT. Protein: CASSLRGNTGELFF.

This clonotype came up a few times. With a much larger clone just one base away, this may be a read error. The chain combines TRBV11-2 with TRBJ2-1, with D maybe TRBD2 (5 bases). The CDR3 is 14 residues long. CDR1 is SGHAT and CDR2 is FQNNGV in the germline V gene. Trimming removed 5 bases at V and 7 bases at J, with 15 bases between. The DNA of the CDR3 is TGTGCCAGCAGCACTGGTCGGAGGCCGAATGAGCAGTTCTTC. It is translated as CASSTGRRPNEQFF.

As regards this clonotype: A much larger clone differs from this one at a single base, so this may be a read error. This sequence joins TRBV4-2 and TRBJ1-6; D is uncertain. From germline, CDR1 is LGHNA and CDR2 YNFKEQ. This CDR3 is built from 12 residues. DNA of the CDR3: TGTGGCAGCAGCCAAAAGGGTTCACCCCTCCACTTT. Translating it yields CGSSQKGSPLHF.

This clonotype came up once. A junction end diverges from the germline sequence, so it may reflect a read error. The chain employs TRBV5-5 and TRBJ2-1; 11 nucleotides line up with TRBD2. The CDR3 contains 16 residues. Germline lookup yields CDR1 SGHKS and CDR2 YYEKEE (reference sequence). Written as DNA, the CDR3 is TGTGACAGCAACTTGACTAGCGGGAACTTCTACAATGAGCAGTTCTTC. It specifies CDSNLTSGNFYNEQFF. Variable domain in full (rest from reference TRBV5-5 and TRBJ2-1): DAGVTQSPTHLIKTRGQQVTLRCSPISGHKSVSWYQQVLGQGPQFIFQYYEKEERGRGNFPDRFSARQFPNYSSELNVNALLLGDSALYLCDSNLTSGNFYNEQFFGPGTRLTVL.

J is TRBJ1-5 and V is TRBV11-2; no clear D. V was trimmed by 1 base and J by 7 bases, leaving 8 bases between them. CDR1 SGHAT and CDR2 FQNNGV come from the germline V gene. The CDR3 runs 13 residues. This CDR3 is CASSLGTKQPQHF. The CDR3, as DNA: TGTGCCAGCAGCTTAGGTACTAAACAGCCCCAGCATTTT.

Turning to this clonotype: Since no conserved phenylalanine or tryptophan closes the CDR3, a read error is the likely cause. The CDR3 DNA reads TGTGCCAGCAGTCTAGCGGGAGGGCGAGATGAGCAGTTCTCC. It codes for CASSLAGGRDEQFS. The chain links TRBV12-3 or TRBV12-4 to TRBJ2-1; the match to TRBD2 covers 12 bases. This CDR3 has 14 amino acids.

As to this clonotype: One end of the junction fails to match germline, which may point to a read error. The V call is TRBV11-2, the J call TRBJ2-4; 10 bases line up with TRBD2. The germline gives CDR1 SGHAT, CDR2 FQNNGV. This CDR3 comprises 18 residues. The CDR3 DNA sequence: TGCGTCAGCCGCTTAGATCCCGTTCCTAGCGGGAGTTGGGACATTCAGTACTTC. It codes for CVSRLDPVPSGSWDIQYF.

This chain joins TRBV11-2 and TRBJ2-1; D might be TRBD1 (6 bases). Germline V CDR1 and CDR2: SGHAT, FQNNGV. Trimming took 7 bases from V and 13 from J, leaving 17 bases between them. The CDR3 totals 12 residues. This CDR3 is CASNFPRGEQFF. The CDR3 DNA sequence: TGTGCCAGCAACTTCCCCAGGGGTGAACAGTTCTTC. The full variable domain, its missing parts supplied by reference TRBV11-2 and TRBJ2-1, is EAGVAQSPRYKIIEKRQSVAFWCNPISGHATLYWYQQILGQGPKLLIQFQNNGVVDDSQLPKDRFSAERLKGVDSTLKIQPAKLEDSAVYLCASNFPRGEQFFGPGTRLTVL.

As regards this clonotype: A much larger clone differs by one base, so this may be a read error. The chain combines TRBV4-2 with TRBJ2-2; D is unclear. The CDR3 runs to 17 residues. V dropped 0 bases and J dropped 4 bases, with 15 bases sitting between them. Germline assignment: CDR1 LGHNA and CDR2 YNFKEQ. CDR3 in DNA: TGTGCCAGCAGCCAAGAGATTACGGCCTTCGGCACCGGGGAGCTGTTTTTT. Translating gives CASSQEITAFGTGELFF.

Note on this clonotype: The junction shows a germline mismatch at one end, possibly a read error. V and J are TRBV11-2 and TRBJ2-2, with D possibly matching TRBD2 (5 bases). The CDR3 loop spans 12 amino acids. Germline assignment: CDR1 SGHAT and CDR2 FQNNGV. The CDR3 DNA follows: TGTGCAAGTAGCGCGGAGTACGGGGAGCTGCTCTTT. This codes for CASSAEYGELLF.

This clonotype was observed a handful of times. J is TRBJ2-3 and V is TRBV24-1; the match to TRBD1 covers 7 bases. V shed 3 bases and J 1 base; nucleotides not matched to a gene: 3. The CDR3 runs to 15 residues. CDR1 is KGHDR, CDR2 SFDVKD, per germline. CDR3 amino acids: CATSDPRGRTDTQYF. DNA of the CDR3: TGTGCCACCAGTGATCCGAGGGGGCGCACAGATACGCAGTATTTT.

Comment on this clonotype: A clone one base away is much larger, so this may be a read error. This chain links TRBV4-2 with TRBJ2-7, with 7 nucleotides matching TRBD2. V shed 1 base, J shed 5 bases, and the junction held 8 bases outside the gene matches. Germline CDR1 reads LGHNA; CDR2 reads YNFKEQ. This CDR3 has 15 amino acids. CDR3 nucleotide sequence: TGTGCCAGCAGCCAAGGCGGCGTGGGAGGGGACGAGCAGTACTTC. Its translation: CASSQGGVGGDEQYF.

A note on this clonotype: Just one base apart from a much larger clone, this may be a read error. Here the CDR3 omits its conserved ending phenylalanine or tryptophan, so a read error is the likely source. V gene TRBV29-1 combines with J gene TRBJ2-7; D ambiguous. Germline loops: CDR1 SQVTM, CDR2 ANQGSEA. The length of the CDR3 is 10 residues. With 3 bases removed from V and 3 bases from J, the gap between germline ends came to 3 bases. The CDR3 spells CSVDSYEQYL. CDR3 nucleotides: TGCAGCGTTGACAGCTACGAGCAGTACTTA.